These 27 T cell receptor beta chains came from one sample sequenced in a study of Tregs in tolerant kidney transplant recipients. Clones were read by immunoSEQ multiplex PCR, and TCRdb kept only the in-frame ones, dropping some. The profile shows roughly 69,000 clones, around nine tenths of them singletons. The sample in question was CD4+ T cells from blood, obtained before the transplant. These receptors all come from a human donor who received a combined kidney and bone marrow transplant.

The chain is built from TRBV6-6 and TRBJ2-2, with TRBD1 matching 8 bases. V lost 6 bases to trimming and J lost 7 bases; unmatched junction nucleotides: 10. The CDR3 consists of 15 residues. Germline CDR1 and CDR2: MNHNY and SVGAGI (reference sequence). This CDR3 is CASSPLDRVVGELFF. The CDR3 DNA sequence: TGTGCCAGCAGCCCTTTGGACAGGGTGGTCGGGGAGCTGTTTTTT.

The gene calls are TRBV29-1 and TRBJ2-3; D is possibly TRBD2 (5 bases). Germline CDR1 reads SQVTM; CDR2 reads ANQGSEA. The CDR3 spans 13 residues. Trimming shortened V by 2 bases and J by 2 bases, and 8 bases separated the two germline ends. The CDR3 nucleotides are TGCAGCGTTGAATGGGAGAACACAGATACGCAGTATTTT. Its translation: CSVEWENTDTQYF.

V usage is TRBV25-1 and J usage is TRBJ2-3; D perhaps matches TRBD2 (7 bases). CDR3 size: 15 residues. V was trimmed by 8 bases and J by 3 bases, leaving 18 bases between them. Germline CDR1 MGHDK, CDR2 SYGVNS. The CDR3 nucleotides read TGTGCCAGCTCGCCTAGGAGGGGGGGGACAGATACGCAGTATTTT. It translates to CASSPRRGGTDTQYF.

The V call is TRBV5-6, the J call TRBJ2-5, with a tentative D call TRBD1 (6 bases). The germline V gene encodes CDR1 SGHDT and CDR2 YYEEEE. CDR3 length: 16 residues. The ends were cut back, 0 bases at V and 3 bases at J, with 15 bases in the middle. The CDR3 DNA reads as TGTGCCAGCAGCTTGGGGCTTTTGGGGGCGAAAGAGACCCAGTACTTC. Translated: CASSLGLLGAKETQYF.

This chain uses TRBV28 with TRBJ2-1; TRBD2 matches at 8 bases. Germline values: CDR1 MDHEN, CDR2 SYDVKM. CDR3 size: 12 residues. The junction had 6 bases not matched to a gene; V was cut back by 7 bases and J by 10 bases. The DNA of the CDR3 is TGTGCCAGCACCATCACTAGCGGCGAGCAGTTCTTC. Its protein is CASTITSGEQFF.

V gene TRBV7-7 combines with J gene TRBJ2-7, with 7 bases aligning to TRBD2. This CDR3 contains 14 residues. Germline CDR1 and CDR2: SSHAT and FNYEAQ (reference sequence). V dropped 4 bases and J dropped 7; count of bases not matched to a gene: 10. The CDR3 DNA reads TGTGCCAGCAGCTCCGCTAGGGGACTAAATGAGCAGTACTTC. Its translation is CASSSARGLNEQYF. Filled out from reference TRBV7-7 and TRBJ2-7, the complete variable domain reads GAGVSQSPRYKVTKRGQDVTLRCDPISSHATLYWYQQALGQGPEFLTYFNYEAQPDKSGLPSDRFSAERPEGSISTLTIQRTEQRDSAMYRCASSSARGLNEQYFGPGTRLTVT.

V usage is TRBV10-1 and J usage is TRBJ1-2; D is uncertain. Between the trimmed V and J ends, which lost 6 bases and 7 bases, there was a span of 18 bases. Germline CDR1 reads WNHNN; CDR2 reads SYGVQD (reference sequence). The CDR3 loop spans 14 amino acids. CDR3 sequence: CASRSQCIYVGYTF. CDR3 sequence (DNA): TGCGCCAGCAGATCACAGTGTATATACGTTGGCTACACCTTC.

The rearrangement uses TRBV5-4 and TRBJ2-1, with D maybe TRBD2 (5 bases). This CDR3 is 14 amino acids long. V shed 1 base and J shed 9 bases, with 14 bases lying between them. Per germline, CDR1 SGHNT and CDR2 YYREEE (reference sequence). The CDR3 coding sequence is TGTGCCAGCAGCTTGCCCCTTACTAGTACTGAGCAGTTCTTC. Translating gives CASSLPLTSTEQFF. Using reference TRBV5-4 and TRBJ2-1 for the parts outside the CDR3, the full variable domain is ETGVTQSPTHLIKTRGQQVTLRCSSQSGHNTVSWYQQALGQGPQFIFQYYREEENGRGNFPPRFSGLQFPNYSSELNVNALELDDSALYLCASSLPLTSTEQFFGPGTRLTVL.

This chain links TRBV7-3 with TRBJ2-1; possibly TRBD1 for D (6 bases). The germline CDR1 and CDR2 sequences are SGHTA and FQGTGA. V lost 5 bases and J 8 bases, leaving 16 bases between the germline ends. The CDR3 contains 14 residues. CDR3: CASSPSGARDEQFF. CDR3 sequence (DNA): TGTGCCAGCAGCCCCTCAGGGGCGAGGGATGAGCAGTTCTTC.

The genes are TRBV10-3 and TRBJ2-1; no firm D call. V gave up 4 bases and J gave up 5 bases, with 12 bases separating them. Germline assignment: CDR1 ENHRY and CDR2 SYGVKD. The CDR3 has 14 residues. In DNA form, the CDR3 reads TGTGCCATCAGTGCCCACTCGAGTGACAATGAGCAGTTCTTC. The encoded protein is CAISAHSSDNEQFF.

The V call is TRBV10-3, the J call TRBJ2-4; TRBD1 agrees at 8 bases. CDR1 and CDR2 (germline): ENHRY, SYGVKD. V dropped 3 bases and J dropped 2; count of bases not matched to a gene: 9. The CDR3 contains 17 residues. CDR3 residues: CAISDGGQGNPKNIQYF. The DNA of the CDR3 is TGTGCCATCAGTGATGGAGGACAGGGTAATCCCAAAAACATTCAGTACTTC.

The CDR3 protein is CASSRDFQETQYF. The CDR3 DNA reads TGTGCCTCGTCTCGGGACTTCCAAGAGACCCAGTACTTC. J is TRBJ2-5 and V is TRBV6-5, with a tentative D call TRBD2 (6 bases). The CDR3 contains 13 residues. V gave up 11 bases and J gave up 1 base, with 14 bases separating them. CDR1 and CDR2 from the germline V gene are MNHEY and SVGAGI.

The CDR3 DNA is TGCGCCAGCAGCCAGCGGACAGGGACCACTGAAGCTTTCTTT. Its protein product is CASSQRTGTTEAFF. The chain uses TRBV4-1 and TRBJ1-1; 8 nucleotides agree with TRBD1. CDR3 length equals 14 residues. Trimming took 3 bases from V and 4 from J; bases not matched to a gene: 4. CDR1 and CDR2 (germline): MGHRA, YSYEKL.

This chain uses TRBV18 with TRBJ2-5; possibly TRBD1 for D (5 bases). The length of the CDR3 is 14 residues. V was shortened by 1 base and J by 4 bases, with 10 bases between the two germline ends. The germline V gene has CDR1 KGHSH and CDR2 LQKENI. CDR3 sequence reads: CASSPLLGAETQYF. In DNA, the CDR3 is TGTGCCAGCTCACCACTGCTAGGGGCAGAGACCCAGTACTTC.

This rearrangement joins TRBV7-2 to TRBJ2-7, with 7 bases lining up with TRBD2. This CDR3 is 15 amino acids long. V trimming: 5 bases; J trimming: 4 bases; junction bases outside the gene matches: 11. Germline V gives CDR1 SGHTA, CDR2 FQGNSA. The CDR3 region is CASSPRTGGEYEQYF. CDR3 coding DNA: TGTGCCAGCAGCCCCCGCACGGGGGGTGAGTACGAGCAGTACTTC. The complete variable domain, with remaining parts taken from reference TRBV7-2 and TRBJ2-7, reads GAGVSQSPSNKVTEKGKDVELRCDPISGHTALYWYRQSLGQGLEFLIYFQGNSAPDKSGLPSDRFSAERTGGSVSTLTIQRTQQEDSAVYLCASSPRTGGEYEQYFGPGTRLTVT.

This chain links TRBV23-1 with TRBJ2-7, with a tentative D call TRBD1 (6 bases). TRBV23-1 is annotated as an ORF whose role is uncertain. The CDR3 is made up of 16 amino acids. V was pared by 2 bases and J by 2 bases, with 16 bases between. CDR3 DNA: TGCGCCAGCAGTCAAACCAAGACAGGCAAAACCTACGAGCAGTACTTC. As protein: CASSQTKTGKTYEQYF.

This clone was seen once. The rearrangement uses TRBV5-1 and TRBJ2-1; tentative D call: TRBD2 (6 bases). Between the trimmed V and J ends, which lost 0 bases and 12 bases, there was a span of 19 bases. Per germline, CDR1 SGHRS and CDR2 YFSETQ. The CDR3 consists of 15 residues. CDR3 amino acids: CASSLAGGTHPRQFF. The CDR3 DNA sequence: TGCGCCAGCAGCTTGGCTGGCGGGACCCACCCCCGGCAGTTCTTC.

Here the CDR3 reads CAINGPIPRQGNSSGRFGRNEQFF. The DNA of the CDR3 is TGTGCCATCAATGGCCCTATCCCGAGGCAGGGGAACTCTAGCGGGAGATTCGGGAGGAATGAGCAGTTCTTC. This chain joins TRBV10-3 and TRBJ2-1; the match to TRBD2 covers 10 bases. The CDR3 has 24 amino acids. The ends lost 7 bases at V and 7 bases at J; junction bases unmatched: 37. Looked up from germline, CDR1 is ENHRY and CDR2 is SYGVKD.

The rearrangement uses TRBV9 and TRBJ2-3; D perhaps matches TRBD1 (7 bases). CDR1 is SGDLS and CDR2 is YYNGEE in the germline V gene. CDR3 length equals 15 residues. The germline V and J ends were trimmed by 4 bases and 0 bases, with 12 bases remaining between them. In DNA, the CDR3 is TGTGCCAGCAGCCCGACAGGGACTAGCACAGATACGCAGTATTTT. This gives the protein CASSPTGTSTDTQYF.

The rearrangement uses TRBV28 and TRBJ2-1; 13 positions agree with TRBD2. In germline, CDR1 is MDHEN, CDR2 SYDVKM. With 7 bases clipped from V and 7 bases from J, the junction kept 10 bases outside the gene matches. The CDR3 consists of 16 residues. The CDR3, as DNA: TGTGCCAGCACCCCCTGGGGACTAGCGGGAAGTAATGAGCAGTTCTTC. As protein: CASTPWGLAGSNEQFF.

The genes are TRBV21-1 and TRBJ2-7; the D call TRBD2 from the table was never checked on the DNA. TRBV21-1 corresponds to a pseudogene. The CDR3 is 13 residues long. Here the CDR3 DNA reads TGTGCCAGCAGCTTGGTGGGACTCTACGAGCAGTACTTC. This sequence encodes CASSLVGLYEQYF.

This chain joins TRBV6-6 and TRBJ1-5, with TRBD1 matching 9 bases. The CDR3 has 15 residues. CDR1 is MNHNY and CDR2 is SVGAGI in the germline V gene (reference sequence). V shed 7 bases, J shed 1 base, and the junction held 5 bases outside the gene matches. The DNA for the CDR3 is TGTGCCAGCACCAGGGACAGGGTAAGCAATCAGCCCCAGCATTTT. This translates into CASTRDRVSNQPQHF.

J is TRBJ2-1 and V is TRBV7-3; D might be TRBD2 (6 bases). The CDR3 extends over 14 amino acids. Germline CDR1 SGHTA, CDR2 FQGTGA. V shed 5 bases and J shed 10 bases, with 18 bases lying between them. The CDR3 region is CASSPGLAFGEQFF. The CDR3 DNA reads TGTGCCAGCAGCCCGGGACTTGCCTTCGGGGAGCAGTTCTTC.

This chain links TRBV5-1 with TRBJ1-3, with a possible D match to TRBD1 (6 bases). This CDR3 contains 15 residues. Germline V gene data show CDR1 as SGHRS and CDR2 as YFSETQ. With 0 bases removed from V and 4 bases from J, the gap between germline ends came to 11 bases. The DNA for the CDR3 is TGCGCCAGCAGCTTGGGAGCCGGGACAGGAAACACCATATATTTT. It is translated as CASSLGAGTGNTIYF.

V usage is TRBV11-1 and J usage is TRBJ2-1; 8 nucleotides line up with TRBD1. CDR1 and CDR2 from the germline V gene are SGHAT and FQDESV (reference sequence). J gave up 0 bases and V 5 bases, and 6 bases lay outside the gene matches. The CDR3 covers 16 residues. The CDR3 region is CASSLRQGRSYNEQFF. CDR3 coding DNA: TGTGCCAGCAGCCTTAGACAGGGGCGCTCCTACAATGAGCAGTTCTTC.

Here the CDR3 DNA reads TGTGCCTGGAGGCGGGACAGACTGAACACTGAAGCTTTCTTT. It yields the protein CAWRRDRLNTEAFF. The chain carries TRBV30 and TRBJ1-1; 7 positions match TRBD1. Germline V gene sequence: CDR1 GTSNPN, CDR2 SVGIG (reference sequence). J lost 0 bases, V lost 3 bases, and 4 bases had no gene match. This CDR3 is built from 14 residues.

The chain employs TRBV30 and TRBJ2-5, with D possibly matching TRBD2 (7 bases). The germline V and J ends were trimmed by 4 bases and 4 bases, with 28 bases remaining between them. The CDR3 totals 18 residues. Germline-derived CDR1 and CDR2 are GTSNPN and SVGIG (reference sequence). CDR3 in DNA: TGTGCCTGGACCCCAATCGCGTGGGGGGGCGAGATTATAGAGACCCAGTACTTC. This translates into CAWTPIAWGGEIIETQYF.